The T cell receptor (beta chain) described here comes from a study of response to subunit inactivated influenza vaccine. Details on this clonotype: No antigen is known for it.

Overall study results and limits: With each seasonal influenza vaccination, the authors suggested, few new T cells are recruited.

TCRdb reanalysed the RT-PCR reads using MiXCR and keeps one entry per CDR3 protein. The data show about 780,000 distinct CDR3 sequences, under 20% seen once. Trimming left V 3 bases short and J 0 bases short, with 8 bases between. CDR3 length equals 14 residues. The germline V gene encodes CDR1 MDHEN and CDR2 SYDVKM. The chain uses TRBV28 and TRBJ1-2; D is unclear. The TCR sequence derives from a man aged 45 to 65 who received an inactivated influenza vaccine. This material consisted of PBMCs from blood, taken around 5 days after vaccination. The CDR3 DNA reads as TGTGCCAGCAGTTTTGTGGAAGCTAACTATGGCTACACCTTC. Translation: CASSFVEANYGYTF.